The clone carrying this T cell receptor (beta chain) appeared once. These data originate in a study of blood T cell repertoires in COVID-19. V lost 1 base to trimming and J lost 5 bases, with 12 bases between them. Germline values: CDR1 KGHSH, CDR2 LQKENI. The CDR3 consists of 14 residues. Cohort allocation depended upon clinical history that participants reported. Cohort 3 donors counted as recovered after two negative PCRs, clearance, or resolved symptoms. The method was immunoSEQ multiplex PCR; TCRdb's version includes in-frame clones alone and lacks a portion of them. Among around 300,000 clones listed, nearly 90% were seen once.

Sequenced input: PBMCs or T cells enriched from blood (not recorded which). The source is a woman aged 60-75 years who had recovered from COVID-19. The rearrangement uses TRBV18 and TRBJ2-7; perhaps TRBD1 as D (5 bases). Written as DNA, the CDR3 is TGTGCCAGCTCACCACTAGCAGGGTCGGACGAGCAGTACTTC. Protein: CASSPLAGSDEQYF.